Included here is one TCR beta chain sequence, with context. This specimen belongs to a study of T cells after yellow fever vaccination. The authors made TCR cDNA by 5'RACE template switching, adding a universal primer site and UMIs. TCRdb used MiXCR to reprocess the 5' RACE reads, holding one entry per CDR3 protein. The repertoire includes roughly 400,000 distinct CDR3 sequences, under 20% of them detected once, and roughly a sixth sits in the top ten. The V gene lost 6 bases and the J gene lost 1 base, with 9 bases spanning the gap. CDR3 length equals 14 residues. The germline gives CDR1 SGHTA, CDR2 FQGNSA.

This TCR came from a man aged 18 to 29 who received the YFV17D yellow fever vaccine. V usage is TRBV7-2 and J usage is TRBJ2-2, with a weak D call TRBD2 (6 bases). Material: PBMCs, obtained before the yellow fever booster vaccination. This CDR3 is CASRGLMNTGELFF. CDR3 bases: TGTGCCAGCAGGGGACTGATGAACACCGGGGAGCTGTTTTTT.